Below are 28 T cell receptor beta chains sequenced from a single sample in a study of T cells in Graves' hyperthyroidism and ophthalmopathy. Amplification targeted TCR beta CDR3 regions from RNA transcripts. The HTBI primer set was used in a first-round RT-PCR of the TCR CDR3. Each CDR3 protein gets one entry after TCRdb re-called the multiplex PCR reads with MiXCR. The sample consists of about 600,000 distinct CDR3 sequences, roughly a sixth of them appearing once. The sequenced sample consisted of blood. These receptor sequences come from a woman aged 40 to 50 with Graves' ophthalmopathy.

The J gene is TRBJ2-2, the V gene TRBV29-1, with TRBD1 identical over 9 bases. V lost 6 bases to trimming and J lost 3 bases; unmatched junction nucleotides: 8. The CDR3 loop spans 15 amino acids. Germline CDR1 and CDR2: SQVTM and ANQGSEA. The CDR3 coding sequence is TGCAGCGTCGGCTCGGGACAGGGAGACACCGGGGAGCTGTTTTTT. This gives the protein CSVGSGQGDTGELFF.

Many counts were recorded for this clonotype. The chain links TRBV5-8 to TRBJ1-2; possible D gene TRBD1, 6 bases. This CDR3 has 16 residues. Germline V gene lookup returns CDR1 SGHTS and CDR2 YDEGEE. Between the trimmed V and J ends, which lost 3 bases and 2 bases, there was a span of 17 bases. The CDR3 bases are TGTGCCAGCAGCTATATTCTAACAGGGTTCAACTATGGCTACACCTTC. This gives the protein CASSYILTGFNYGYTF.

This clonotype was found many times. V is TRBV28 and J is TRBJ1-2, with D maybe TRBD1 (6 bases). The V gene lost 6 bases and the J gene lost 7 bases, with 15 bases spanning the gap. CDR1 is MDHEN and CDR2 is SYDVKM in the germline V gene. The CDR3 consists of 13 residues. Here the CDR3 DNA reads TGTGCCAGCAGACCTACAGGGAGGGGTGGCTACACCTTC. Its translation: CASRPTGRGGYTF.

V gene TRBV6-1 combines with J gene TRBJ2-1; possible D gene TRBD2, 6 bases. There are 13 residues in the CDR3. Germline CDR1 MNHNS, CDR2 SASEGT. Trimming stripped 11 bases from V and 8 bases from J, with 19 bases between. The CDR3 is CAGTSSPTHEQFF. CDR3 bases: TGTGCCGGAACTAGCTCACCAACCCATGAGCAGTTCTTC.

The rearrangement joins TRBV6-1 to TRBJ1-6, with TRBD1 as a possible D gene (6 bases). The V end was cut by 8 bases, the J end by 4 bases, with 9 bases between. From germline, CDR1 is MNHNS and CDR2 SASEGT. The CDR3 loop spans 13 amino acids. The CDR3 sequence is CASHGQYNSPLHF. CDR3 DNA: TGTGCCAGCCACGGACAGTATAATTCACCCCTCCACTTT.

A few counts support this clonotype. The V gene is TRBV20-1, the J gene TRBJ1-4, with a tentative D call TRBD1 (5 bases). V was cut by 0 bases and J by 6 bases, with 17 bases left in between. CDR1 DFQATT and CDR2 SNEGSKA come from the germline V gene (reference sequence). The length of the CDR3 is 16 residues. The CDR3 region is CSARDPWGRQHEKLFF. The CDR3 DNA reads TGCAGTGCTAGAGATCCGTGGGGGAGACAACATGAAAAACTGTTTTTT.

This clonotype has ten or more counts. The chain joins TRBV2 to TRBJ2-3; 12 bases fit TRBD2. The CDR3 loop spans 17 amino acids. V dropped 3 bases and J dropped 3; count of bases not matched to a gene: 7. CDR1 is SNHLY and CDR2 is FYNNEI in the germline V gene. CDR3 bases: TGTGCCAGCAGTGACCCTTCCGGGACTAGCGGGACAGATACGCAGTATTTT. This translates into CASSDPSGTSGTDTQYF.

The V call is TRBV2, the J call TRBJ2-5; perhaps D is TRBD1 or TRBD2 (5 bases each). Trimming pared 6 bases from V and 4 bases from J, leaving 15 bases between. The CDR3 covers 14 residues. CDR1 SNHLY and CDR2 FYNNEI come from the germline V gene. The CDR3 reads CASRNTGGSETQYF. CDR3 DNA sequence: TGTGCCAGCAGAAACACAGGAGGATCAGAGACCCAGTACTTC.

This clonotype has at least ten counts. The rearrangement uses TRBV6-1 and TRBJ1-1; D unresolved. Germline V gene lookup returns CDR1 MNHNS and CDR2 SASEGT. V was trimmed by 10 bases and J by 3 bases, leaving 15 bases between them. This CDR3 has 13 amino acids. CDR3 residues: CATTRAPDTEAFF. In DNA, the CDR3 is TGTGCCACTACTAGGGCGCCTGACACTGAAGCTTTCTTT.

There are a few counts of this clonotype. The chain has TRBV7-2 and TRBJ2-7, with 10 bases fitting TRBD2. The CDR3 is 15 amino acids. V lost 3 bases to trimming and J lost 3 bases; unmatched junction nucleotides: 5. The germline V gene has CDR1 SGHTA and CDR2 FQGNSA. The CDR3 loop is CASSFEAGGHYEQYF. CDR3 DNA sequence: TGTGCCAGCAGCTTCGAAGCGGGAGGGCACTACGAGCAGTACTTC.

On this clonotype: Relative to the germline gene, one junction end is altered; a read error may explain this. CDR3 nucleotide sequence: TGTGCCAGCTGGACCGCAACTGGAAACGCCATATATTTT. This codes for CASWTATGNAIYF. The gene calls are TRBV28 and TRBJ1-3; the D is unclear. CDR3 length: 13 amino acids. Germline values: CDR1 MDHEN, CDR2 SYDVKM. Full variable domain (outside the CDR3, taken from reference TRBV28 and TRBJ1-3): DVKVTQSSRYLVKRTGEKVFLECVQDMDHENMFWYRQDPGLGLRLIYFSYDVKMKEKGDIPEGYSVSREKKERFSLILESASTNQTSMYLCASWTATGNAIYFGEGSWLTVV.

This clonotype was recorded many times. V and J are TRBV7-2 and TRBJ2-3; D perhaps matches TRBD1 (6 bases). The V end lost 2 bases, the J end lost 3 bases, and 12 bases lay between the germline ends. This CDR3 comprises 15 residues. Per the germline V gene, CDR1 is SGHTA and CDR2 is FQGNSA. The CDR3 region is CASSLTQGRTDTQYF. For the CDR3, the DNA is TGTGCCAGCAGCTTAACCCAGGGGCGAACAGATACGCAGTATTTT.

This chain uses TRBV20-1 with TRBJ1-1, with no clear D. This CDR3 contains 13 residues. The germline V and J ends were trimmed by 3 bases and 3 bases, with 11 bases remaining between them. CDR1 and CDR2 from the germline V gene are DFQATT and SNEGSKA (reference sequence). The CDR3 nucleotides read TGCAGTGCTAGTTGGGATATGGACACTGAAGCTTTCTTT. It translates to CSASWDMDTEAFF.

This clonotype was detected ten times or more. The J gene is TRBJ2-7, the V gene TRBV20-1; D might be TRBD1 (5 bases). The CDR3 runs to 14 residues. Germline assignment: CDR1 DFQATT and CDR2 SNEGSKA (reference sequence). V was shortened by 0 bases and J by 5 bases, with 14 bases between the two germline ends. In DNA, the CDR3 is TGCAGTGCTAGAGATGTGACAGCCGCGGACGAGCAGTACTTC. It translates to CSARDVTAADEQYF.

This clonotype was observed a few times. V is TRBV4-1 and J is TRBJ2-2, with 7 bases fitting TRBD1. The V gene end was trimmed by 3 bases and the J gene end by 9 bases; junction bases not matched to a gene: 13. The CDR3 runs 16 residues. Per germline, CDR1 MGHRA and CDR2 YSYEKL. The CDR3 spells CASSQPRGTARWELFF. In DNA form, the CDR3 reads TGCGCCAGCAGCCAGCCAAGAGGGACAGCGCGCTGGGAGCTGTTTTTT.

This clonotype was counted between two and nine times. A junction end diverges from the germline sequence, so it may reflect a read error. The CDR3 is CANSLKVGGSPLHF. CDR3 nucleotide sequence: TGTGCCAACAGTTTGAAGGTTGGGGGTTCACCCCTCCACTTT. The chain uses TRBV12-3 or TRBV12-4 and TRBJ1-6, with D perhaps TRBD1 (5 bases). The CDR3 loop spans 14 amino acids.

This chain joins TRBV4-1 and TRBJ2-5, with D uncertain. The CDR3 loop spans 14 amino acids. Germline CDR1 reads MGHRA; CDR2 reads YSYEKL. Trimming removed 2 bases from V and 0 bases from J, with 7 bases in between. Here the CDR3 reads CASSQSKYQETQYF. The CDR3 DNA reads as TGCGCCAGCAGCCAATCTAAGTACCAAGAGACCCAGTACTTC.

The chain links TRBV9 to TRBJ1-2, with TRBD1 identical over 8 bases. The CDR3 extends over 13 amino acids. Looked up from germline, CDR1 is SGDLS and CDR2 is YYNGEE. V lost 2 bases and J lost 7; bases outside the gene matches: 4. DNA for the CDR3: TGTGCCAGCAGCGTGACAGGGGAGGGTGGCTACACCTTC. Translation gives CASSVTGEGGYTF.

A note on this clonotype: At one boundary the junction diverges from the germline segment, which might be a read error. The chain couples TRBV12-3 or TRBV12-4 to TRBJ1-3; 11 nucleotides line up with TRBD1. This CDR3 is 17 amino acids long. CDR3 DNA: TGTGCCAGCAGTGCAGGACAGGGGGCTTACTCTGGAAACACCAGATATTTT. Encoded protein: CASSAGQGAYSGNTRYF.

This clonotype was seen ten or more times. V usage is TRBV3-1 and J usage is TRBJ1-3; 8 bases are shared with TRBD1. V was pared by 4 bases and J by 2 bases, with 4 bases of the junction left unmatched. Germline V gene lookup returns CDR1 LGHDT and CDR2 YNNKEL (reference sequence). This CDR3 is 15 amino acids long. The CDR3 spells CASSPPGGPGNTIYF. The CDR3 region has the DNA TGTGCCAGCAGCCCACCAGGGGGCCCTGGAAACACCATATATTTT.

The chain is built from TRBV20-1 and TRBJ2-2; TRBD1 matches at 10 bases. CDR1 DFQATT and CDR2 SNEGSKA come from the germline V gene (reference sequence). This CDR3 has 16 amino acids. V lost 6 bases to trimming and J lost 2 bases; unmatched junction nucleotides: 9. The CDR3 here is CSAQAGQGTNTGELFF. The CDR3 DNA reads TGCAGTGCCCAAGCGGGACAGGGGACTAACACCGGGGAGCTGTTTTTT.

This clonotype was seen repeatedly, ten times or more. This chain links TRBV9 with TRBJ2-7; 7 bases match TRBD1. There are 12 residues in the CDR3. Looked up from germline, CDR1 is SGDLS and CDR2 is YYNGEE. V gave up 3 bases and J gave up 7 bases; unmatched junction bases: 4. CDR3 DNA: TGTGCCAGCAGCGGGGACAGTCCAGAGCAGTACTTC. This sequence encodes CASSGDSPEQYF.

This clonotype was found many times. The rearrangement uses TRBV11-2 and TRBJ2-5; D is possibly TRBD1 (5 bases). The CDR3 consists of 12 residues. The germline V gene encodes CDR1 SGHAT and CDR2 FQNNGV. Trimming removed 5 bases from V and 4 bases from J, with 8 bases in between. The CDR3 reads CASSRGPETQYF. The CDR3 DNA is TGTGCCAGCAGCAGGGGCCCAGAGACCCAGTACTTC.

At least ten counts were recorded for this clonotype. This sequence joins TRBV6-1 and TRBJ1-1, with D hard to call. Trimming shortened V by 6 bases and J by 1 base, and 15 bases separated the two germline ends. Germline V CDR1 and CDR2: MNHNS, SASEGT. The length of the CDR3 is 15 residues. The CDR3 bases are TGTGCCAGCAGGAGGGTCTTAGCGGGGAACACTGAAGCTTTCTTT. The encoded protein is CASRRVLAGNTEAFF.

The V gene is TRBV20-1, the J gene TRBJ1-6; weak D call: TRBD1 (6 bases). Germline assignment: CDR1 DFQATT and CDR2 SNEGSKA (reference sequence). The CDR3 has 20 residues. V was cut by 5 bases and J by 3 bases, with 29 bases left in between. The CDR3 spells CSAYGRAGTLTGGYNSPLHF. CDR3 bases: TGCAGTGCTTACGGCCGAGCCGGCACGTTGACAGGCGGCTATAATTCACCCCTCCACTTT.

This clonotype was counted only a few times. The chain couples TRBV5-1 to TRBJ2-1; 10 bases map to TRBD1. With 0 bases clipped from V and 8 bases from J, the junction kept 5 bases outside the gene matches. The CDR3 sequence is 15 residues long. CDR1 is SGHRS, CDR2 YFSETQ, per germline. The CDR3 coding sequence is TGCGCCAGCAGCTTGGCTGGACAGGGGGTCGATGAGCAGTTCTTC. Translation: CASSLAGQGVDEQFF. Filled out from reference TRBV5-1 and TRBJ2-1, the complete variable domain reads KAGVTQTPRYLIKTRGQQVTLSCSPISGHRSVSWYQQTPGQGLQFLFEYFSETQRNKGNFPGRFSGRQFSNSRSEMNVSTLELGDSALYLCASSLAGQGVDEQFFGPGTRLTVL.

This clonotype has only a few counts. V is TRBV7-8 and J is TRBJ2-3; D remains unclear. V gave up 5 bases and J gave up 0 bases, with 12 bases separating them. The germline CDR1 and CDR2 sequences are SGHVS and FQNEAQ. This CDR3 comprises 15 residues. In DNA, the CDR3 is TGTGCCAGCAGCCCCTACATCGGTAGCACAGATACGCAGTATTTT. Protein product: CASSPYIGSTDTQYF.

This rearrangement joins TRBV28 to TRBJ1-1; possible D gene TRBD1, 5 bases. Germline V CDR1 and CDR2: MDHEN, SYDVKM. The V end was cut by 1 base, the J end by 4 bases, with 25 bases between. CDR3 size: 19 residues. This chain's CDR3 is CASSLSQNSGPFGTTEAFF. The CDR3 region has the DNA TGTGCCAGCAGTTTATCACAAAACAGCGGCCCCTTTGGGACCACTGAAGCTTTCTTT.